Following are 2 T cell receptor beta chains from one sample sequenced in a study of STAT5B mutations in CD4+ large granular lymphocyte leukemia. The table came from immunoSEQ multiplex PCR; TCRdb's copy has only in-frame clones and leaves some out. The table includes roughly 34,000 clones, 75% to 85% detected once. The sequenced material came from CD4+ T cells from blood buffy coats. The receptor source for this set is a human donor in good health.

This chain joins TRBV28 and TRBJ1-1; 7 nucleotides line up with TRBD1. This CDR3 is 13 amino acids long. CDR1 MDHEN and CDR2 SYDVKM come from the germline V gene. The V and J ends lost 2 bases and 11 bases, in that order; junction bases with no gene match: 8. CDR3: CASSLAGQRRAFF. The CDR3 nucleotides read TGTGCCAGCAGTTTAGCGGGACAGAGGAGGGCTTTCTTT.

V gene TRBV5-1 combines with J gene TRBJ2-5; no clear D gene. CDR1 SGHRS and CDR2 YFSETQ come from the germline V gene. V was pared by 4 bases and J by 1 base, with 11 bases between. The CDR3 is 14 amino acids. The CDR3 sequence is CASSLGDFQETQYF. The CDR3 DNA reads TGCGCCAGCAGCCTTGGAGATTTCCAAGAGACCCAGTACTTC.